A selection of T cell receptor beta chains follows, all from one sample in a study of regulatory T cells in long-lasting Graves disease. One entry per CDR3 protein results from TCRdb running MiXCR on the multiplex PCR reads. Of 350,000 to 500,000 distinct CDR3 sequences detected, over 15% appear once; the ten largest clones hold about 10%. The same specimen was also included in a second study, on T cells in Graves' hyperthyroidism and ophthalmopathy.

The sample in question was peripheral blood mononuclear cells (PBMCs), obtained at new diagnosis, from a patient treated with antithyroid drugs. Receptors originate from a woman aged 30 to 39 with Graves disease. CDR3s include the opening cysteine and the closing phenylalanine or tryptophan. Each record gives: clone size, CDR3 length, V gene, J gene, D gene, CDR3 DNA, CDR3 protein. A D gene is named only where the DNA matches it firmly. Size values are once, few and many counts, or a class for expanded clones, and some rows have none.

size: many; length: 11; V: TRBV12-3/TRBV12-4; J: TRBJ2-5; D: NA; DNA: TGTGCCAGCAGTCGGGAGGAGACCCAGTACTTC; CDR3: CASSREETQYF
size: many; length: 15; V: TRBV20-1; J: TRBJ1-5; D: NA; DNA: TGCAGTGCTAGAGATCTTTGGCAGGGCAATCAGCCCCAGCATTTT; CDR3: CSARDLWQGNQPQHF
size: many; length: 13; V: TRBV5-4; J: TRBJ1-1; D: NA; DNA: TGTGCCAGCAGCTTGGACATGTCCCCTGAAGCTTTCTTT; CDR3: CASSLDMSPEAFF
size: NA; length: 15; V: TRBV20-1; J: TRBJ2-1; D: NA; DNA: TGCAGTGCTAGAGTGGGGGCGGGCTCCTACAATGAGCAGTTCTTC; CDR3: CSARVGAGSYNEQFF
size: many; length: 13; V: TRBV30; J: TRBJ2-3; D: NA; DNA: TGTGCCTGGAGTCTCTCACGAACAGATACGCAGTATTTT; CDR3: CAWSLSRTDTQYF
size: many; length: 13; V: TRBV12-3/TRBV12-4; J: TRBJ2-3; D: NA; DNA: TGTGCCAGCAGTTTCGATTCCACAGATACGCAGTATTTT; CDR3: CASSFDSTDTQYF
size: NA; length: 16; V: TRBV6-2/TRBV6-3; J: TRBJ2-5; D: TRBD2; DNA: TGTGCCAGCAGAACGGGACTAGCGGGAGTTAAAGAGACCCAGTACTTC; CDR3: CASRTGLAGVKETQYF
size: NA; length: 14; V: TRBV6-2/TRBV6-3; J: TRBJ1-1; D: NA; DNA: TGTGCCAGCAGTAAACAGAACTGGAACACTGAAGCTTTCTTT; CDR3: CASSKQNWNTEAFF
size: once; length: 15; V: TRBV7-4; J: TRBJ1-1; D: NA; DNA: TGTGCCAGCAGCTTAAATCCCCTTGAGGAAGCTGAAGCTTTCTTT; CDR3: CASSLNPLEEAEAFF
size: many; length: 11; V: TRBV6-1; J: TRBJ2-1; D: NA; DNA: TGTGCCAGCAGGGGTCACAATGAGCAGTTCTTC; CDR3: CASRGHNEQFF
size: NA; length: 14; V: TRBV7-9; J: TRBJ2-7; D: NA; DNA: TGTGCCAGCAGCAAAGAGGGGCAGGCCTACGAGCAGTACTTC; CDR3: CASSKEGQAYEQYF
size: NA; length: 15; V: TRBV9; J: TRBJ2-3; D: NA; DNA: TGTGCCAGCACCCCTGGGGTTATCGATCATAATACGCAGTATTTT; CDR3: CASTPGVIDHNTQYF
size: few; length: 15; V: TRBV19; J: TRBJ2-7; D: NA; DNA: TGTGCCAGTAGTATAGGGACTCAGGGAACCTACGAGCAGTACTTC; CDR3: CASSIGTQGTYEQYF
size: many; length: 15; V: TRBV5-1; J: TRBJ2-2; D: NA; DNA: TGCGCCAGCAGCTCGGGGGACACCGCTTCGAGGGAGCTGTTTTTT; CDR3: CASSSGDTASRELFF
size: few; length: 15; V: TRBV28; J: TRBJ2-7; D: TRBD2; DNA: TGTGCCAGCAGTGAACTAGCGGGAGGAACCTACAAGCAGTACTTC; CDR3: CASSELAGGTYKQYF
size: many; length: 16; V: TRBV11-2; J: TRBJ2-7; D: TRBD1; DNA: TGTGCCAGCAGCTTAGATTGGAGGGACAGGGGTTTTGGGCAGTACTTC; CDR3: CASSLDWRDRGFGQYF
size: many; length: 15; V: TRBV3-1; J: TRBJ2-7; D: TRBD1; DNA: TGTGCCAGCAGCCAGGAGGGACAGGGATCTTACGAGCAGTACTTC; CDR3: CASSQEGQGSYEQYF
size: many; length: 15; V: TRBV2; J: TRBJ2-7; D: TRBD2; DNA: TGTGCCAGCAGCGACGGGACTAGCGGACTCTACGAGCAGTACTTC; CDR3: CASSDGTSGLYEQYF
size: many; length: 14; V: TRBV3-1; J: TRBJ1-3; D: NA; DNA: TGTGCCAGCAGCCAAGAGGGACTCGGAAACACCATATATTTT; CDR3: CASSQEGLGNTIYF
size: many; length: 12; V: TRBV7-9; J: TRBJ2-3; D: NA; DNA: TGTGCCAGCAGCGACACAATTAATACGCAGTATTTT; CDR3: CASSDTINTQYF
size: few; length: 15; V: TRBV6-1; J: TRBJ2-7; D: NA; DNA: TGTGCCAGCAGCTGGACCGCACGGTCGCCCTACGAGCAGTACTTC; CDR3: CASSWTARSPYEQYF
size: many; length: 12; V: TRBV11-2; J: TRBJ2-7; D: NA; DNA: TGTGCCAGCAGCTTTGGATTGATCGAGCAGTACTTC; CDR3: CASSFGLIEQYF
size: NA; length: 12; V: TRBV5-4; J: TRBJ2-7; D: NA; DNA: TGTGCCAGCAGCACAGGACGAAACGAGCAGTACTTC; CDR3: CASSTGRNEQYF
size: NA; length: 13; V: TRBV29-1; J: TRBJ2-7; D: NA; DNA: TGCAGCGTTTTCGCGTTTGGGGTTAACGAGCAGTACTTC; CDR3: CSVFAFGVNEQYF
size: once; length: 13; V: TRBV11-2; J: TRBJ1-2; D: NA; DNA: TGTGCCAGCAGCCCCCAAAGCATGGGTGGCTGCACCTTC; CDR3: CASSPQSMGGCTF
size: many; length: 13; V: TRBV12-3/TRBV12-4; J: TRBJ1-5; D: NA; DNA: TGTGCCAGCAGCCTACAGGGTAGTCAGCCCCAGCATTTT; CDR3: CASSLQGSQPQHF
size: many; length: 17; V: TRBV27; J: TRBJ1-5; D: TRBD1; DNA: TGTGCCAGCAGACCCTTTTTGACAGGGGCCGACAATCAGCCCCAGCATTTT; CDR3: CASRPFLTGADNQPQHF
size: many; length: 18; V: TRBV28; J: TRBJ2-1; D: NA; DNA: TGTGCCAGCAGTTTTGGGTGGGAGGACTGGGACACCTACAATGAGCAGTTCTTC; CDR3: CASSFGWEDWDTYNEQFF
size: NA; length: 15; V: TRBV7-8; J: TRBJ2-7; D: NA; DNA: TGTGCCAGCAGCTTAGCGATGGACTACACTTACGAGCAGTACTTC; CDR3: CASSLAMDYTYEQYF
size: NA; length: 16; V: TRBV10-2; J: TRBJ1-6; D: TRBD1; DNA: TGCGCCAGCAGCGAGTATGGACAGGGGGAAGGTTCACCCCTCCACTTT; CDR3: CASSEYGQGEGSPLHF
size: many; length: 15; V: TRBV13; J: TRBJ2-7; D: TRBD1; DNA: TGTGCCAGCAGCGACACCGGGACAGGGGTCCACGAGCAGTACTTC; CDR3: CASSDTGTGVHEQYF
size: many; length: 14; V: TRBV28; J: TRBJ2-1; D: NA; DNA: TGTGCCAGCAGGGCCGGGCCCCACTACAATGAGCAGTTCTTC; CDR3: CASRAGPHYNEQFF
size: many; length: 14; V: TRBV3-1; J: TRBJ1-5; D: NA; DNA: TGTGCCAGCAGCCATGGGGGTAGCAATCAGCCCCAGCATTTT; CDR3: CASSHGGSNQPQHF
size: many; length: 14; V: TRBV13; J: TRBJ2-7; D: NA; DNA: TGTGCCAGCAGCTTTAGACTAATCGGGAGCGAGCAGTACTTC; CDR3: CASSFRLIGSEQYF
size: many; length: 17; V: TRBV6-5; J: TRBJ2-3; D: NA; DNA: TGTGCCAGCAGTTACCTGGTGTTAGCCGGTACCACAGATACGCAGTATTTT; CDR3: CASSYLVLAGTTDTQYF
size: many; length: 13; V: TRBV10-2; J: TRBJ2-5; D: NA; DNA: TGCGCCAGCTTGGCACAGTACCAAGAGACCCAGTACTTC; CDR3: CASLAQYQETQYF
size: many; length: 15; V: TRBV6-1; J: TRBJ2-6; D: TRBD1; DNA: TGTGCCAGCAGACAGCCGGGACAGGGGGCCAACGTCCTGACTTTC; CDR3: CASRQPGQGANVLTF
size: few; length: 14; V: TRBV4-1; J: TRBJ2-5; D: NA; DNA: TGCGCCAGCAGCCAGCCCGGGCCCAAAGAGACCCAGTACTTC; CDR3: CASSQPGPKETQYF
size: many; length: 17; V: TRBV7-9; J: TRBJ2-7; D: NA; DNA: TGTGCCAGCAGCTTAGGGAACGGGGCCTTCAGCTCCTACGAGCAGTACTTC; CDR3: CASSLGNGAFSSYEQYF
size: NA; length: 16; V: TRBV27; J: TRBJ2-7; D: TRBD1; DNA: TGTGCCAGCAGTAACCCCGCCGGGACAGGGGGCGGCGAGCAGTACTTC; CDR3: CASSNPAGTGGGEQYF
size: NA; length: 14; V: TRBV6-1; J: TRBJ2-2; D: NA; DNA: TGTGCCAGCCAGGCGGTAATGAACACCGGGGAGCTGTTTTTT; CDR3: CASQAVMNTGELFF
size: many; length: 18; V: TRBV5-1; J: TRBJ2-3; D: TRBD2; DNA: TGCGCCAGCAGCCCGGGCGGGACTAGCGAAAGCGGCACAGATACGCAGTATTTT; CDR3: CASSPGGTSESGTDTQYF
size: NA; length: 16; V: TRBV5-1; J: TRBJ2-4; D: NA; DNA: TGCGCCAGCAGCTTGGCCAAGGGAGTGAGCAAAAACATTCAGTACTTC; CDR3: CASSLAKGVSKNIQYF
size: many; length: 13; V: TRBV28; J: TRBJ1-2; D: NA; DNA: TGTGCTAAGAACAGGGATGGACGATTAAGCTACACCTTC; CDR3: CAKNRDGRLSYTF
size: NA; length: 12; V: TRBV12-3/TRBV12-4; J: TRBJ1-4; D: NA; DNA: TGCGCCGGTACACGAGTTGACGAAAAACTGTTTTTT; CDR3: CAGTRVDEKLFF
size: NA; length: 18; V: TRBV5-6; J: TRBJ2-2; D: NA; DNA: TGTGCCAGCAGCTTGGTTCTCCACGGGCGGATTAACACCGGGGAGCTGTTTTTT; CDR3: CASSLVLHGRINTGELFF
size: many; length: 15; V: TRBV18; J: TRBJ1-1; D: TRBD1; DNA: TGTGCCAGCTCCCCCGAGACAGGGGGGATTACTGAAGCTTTCTTT; CDR3: CASSPETGGITEAFF
size: NA; length: 16; V: TRBV27; J: TRBJ2-1; D: TRBD2; DNA: TGTGCCAGCAGTTTAGATTGGACTAGCGGTAACAATGAGCAGTTCTTC; CDR3: CASSLDWTSGNNEQFF
size: many; length: 14; V: TRBV9; J: TRBJ1-1; D: NA; DNA: TGTGCCAGCAGCGTAGGGGGCCCGAACACTGAAGCTTTCTTT; CDR3: CASSVGGPNTEAFF
size: many; length: 17; V: TRBV7-9; J: TRBJ2-1; D: TRBD2; DNA: TGTGCCAGCAGCTTAGCTCTTGCGGGAGTCATGTACAATGAGCAGTTCTTC; CDR3: CASSLALAGVMYNEQFF
size: many; length: 15; V: TRBV28; J: TRBJ2-7; D: TRBD2; DNA: TGTGCCAGCCGAGGCTGGGGAGGGATCACCTACGAGCAGTACTTC; CDR3: CASRGWGGITYEQYF
size: many; length: 14; V: TRBV27; J: TRBJ2-5; D: TRBD1; DNA: TGTGCCAGCAGTTTAGAGACAGGGGGAGAGACCCAGTACTTC; CDR3: CASSLETGGETQYF
size: many; length: 15; V: TRBV3-1; J: TRBJ2-7; D: NA; DNA: TGTGCCAGCAGCCAAGATGCTAGCATCTCCTACGAGCAGTACTTC; CDR3: CASSQDASISYEQYF
size: many; length: 12; V: TRBV28; J: TRBJ1-2; D: NA; DNA: TGTGCCAGCAGTACAGCTAACTATGGCTACACCTTC; CDR3: CASSTANYGYTF
size: many; length: 13; V: TRBV20-1; J: TRBJ2-5; D: NA; DNA: TGCAGTGCTAGAAGACAACTTCAAGAGACCCAGTACTTC; CDR3: CSARRQLQETQYF
size: many; length: 12; V: TRBV7-9; J: TRBJ2-3; D: NA; DNA: TGTGCCAGCAGCTTAGCGACGCATACGCAGTATTTT; CDR3: CASSLATHTQYF